Listed below are T cell receptor beta chains from one sample, sequenced in a study of T cells in Graves' hyperthyroidism and ophthalmopathy. TCRdb independently ran MiXCR on the multiplex PCR reads; one entry per CDR3 protein. The sample consists of about 560,000 distinct CDR3 sequences, 16% of them appearing once. Sequencing was done on a sample of blood. The receptors derive from a woman in her late teens or twenties with Graves' hyperthyroidism. The CDR3 runs from the conserved cysteine through the conserved F or W. A D gene is named only where the DNA matches it firmly. Not all rows give a size; the values are once, few, many and, for expanded clones, a class.

clone_size j_call d_call v_call cdr3_aa cdr3_nt
many TRBJ2-5 - TRBV12-3/TRBV12-4 CASSFSWSETQYF TGTGCCAGCAGTTTTTCGTGGTCTGAGACCCAGTACTTC
- TRBJ2-7 - TRBV7-9 CASSLSGSEGYEQYF TGTGCCAGCTCTCTTTCCGGATCCGAAGGTTACGAGCAGTACTTC
many TRBJ2-5 - TRBV7-2 CASQGRRGRWETQYF TGTGCCAGCCAAGGTCGGAGGGGGCGCTGGGAGACCCAGTACTTC
- TRBJ2-7 TRBD2 TRBV28 CASTIAGTYSYEQYF TGTGCCAGCACCATAGCGGGCACTTATTCCTACGAGCAGTACTTC
many TRBJ2-1 - TRBV7-9 CASSPNGELYNEQFF TGTGCCAGCAGCCCCAATGGGGAGCTGTACAATGAGCAGTTCTTC
many TRBJ1-4 TRBD1 TRBV11-2 CASSSRDRASRNEKLFF TGTGCCAGCAGCTCCCGGGACAGGGCCTCTCGAAATGAAAAACTGTTTTTT
few TRBJ2-5 TRBD2 TRBV20-1 CSAFSSGRAFGRETQYF TGCAGTGCTTTCTCTAGCGGGAGGGCCTTTGGAAGAGAGACCCAGTACTTC
few TRBJ2-5 - TRBV5-1 CASSLVILGQETQYF TGCGCCAGCAGCTTGGTAATCCTAGGCCAAGAGACCCAGTACTTC
- TRBJ2-6 - TRBV3-1 CASSQVGSAGANVLTF TGTGCCAGCAGCCAAGTAGGATCGGCTGGGGCCAACGTCCTGACTTTC
few TRBJ2-5 - TRBV4-3 CASSQDGTYRETQYF TGCGCCAGCAGCCAAGATGGCACTTATCGGGAGACCCAGTACTTC
many TRBJ1-4 - TRBV12-3/TRBV12-4 CASSSSGRLGEKLFF TGTGCCAGCAGTTCTTCAGGGAGACTGGGCGAAAAACTGTTTTTT
few TRBJ2-1 - TRBV7-9 CASSLGGSGGGEQFF TGTGCCAGCAGCTTAGGAGGGTCTGGGGGCGGTGAGCAGTTCTTC
many TRBJ1-4 - TRBV3-1 CASSQRQGGEKLFF TGTGCCAGCAGCCAGCGTCAGGGAGGGGAAAAACTGTTTTTT
few TRBJ1-5 - TRBV3-1 CASRPGRGNQPQHF TGTGCCAGCCGCCCTGGTCGTGGCAATCAGCCCCAGCATTTT
few TRBJ2-5 - TRBV6-1 CASSDWLPRLQETQYF TGTGCCAGCAGTGATTGGTTGCCGCGACTTCAAGAGACCCAGTACTTC
many TRBJ2-3 - TRBV11-2 CASSPWGLTDTQYF TGTGCCAGCAGCCCCTGGGGGCTAACAGATACGCAGTATTTT
many TRBJ2-2 - TRBV2 CASSEVPGSGELFF TGTGCCAGCAGTGAAGTCCCCGGGTCCGGGGAGCTGTTTTTT
- TRBJ1-4 - TRBV28 CASSFRGDINEKLFF TGTGCCAGCAGTTTTCGAGGGGACATTAATGAAAAACTGTTTTTT
many TRBJ1-1 - TRBV12-3/TRBV12-4 CASSSYRDTEAFF TGTGCCAGCAGTTCCTACAGGGACACTGAAGCTTTCTTT
many TRBJ1-1 - TRBV5-1 CASSLRLPNTEAFF TGCGCCAGCAGCTTGCGGCTCCCGAACACTGAAGCTTTCTTT
- TRBJ1-5 - TRBV20-1 CSARIPEGPYSNQPQHF TGCAGTGCTAGGATTCCCGAGGGACCCTATAGCAATCAGCCCCAGCATTTT
many TRBJ2-3 TRBD2 TRBV2 CASSGLAGRTDTQYF TGTGCCAGCAGTGGACTAGCGGGGCGCACAGATACGCAGTATTTT
many TRBJ2-7 TRBD2 TRBV7-2 CASSLAGGYHEQYF TGTGCCAGCAGCTTAGCGGGGGGGTATCACGAGCAGTACTTC
- TRBJ1-2 TRBD1 TRBV5-1 CASSASQGAKRGYTF TGCGCCAGCAGCGCCTCCCAGGGGGCGAAAAGAGGCTACACCTTC
few TRBJ2-1 TRBD1 TRBV24-1 CATSDPTGTGKYNEQFF TGTGCCACCAGTGACCCCACCGGGACAGGCAAATACAATGAGCAGTTCTTC
many TRBJ2-3 - TRBV2 CASSLGWDTDTQYF TGTGCCAGCAGCTTGGGATGGGACACAGATACGCAGTATTTT